The T cell receptor beta chain under discussion was sequenced for a study of blood T cell repertoires in COVID-19. Study at large: Donors in the United States, Italy and Spain gave samples during acute or convalescent COVID-19. PBMCs, B-cell-depleted T cells, or T cells were the source of the cDNA or gDNA that made up the material.

How the authors handled the data: Reference gene primers were amplified, and this amplification served to estimate nucleated cell counts. Sequencing used immunoSEQ multiplex PCR; TCRdb keeps in-frame clones, though not all of them. V, J and clone size reflect that table, while D and trimming were determined from the DNA. The sample gives about 250,000 clones, approximately 88% of which show up once; 27% is in the top ten. Germline V gives CDR1 MNHEY, CDR2 SVGAGI. Trimming stripped 4 bases from V and 10 bases from J, with 11 bases between. The CDR3 totals 11 residues. This chain uses TRBV6-5 with TRBJ2-7; D ambiguous. This clonotype originated in a man aged 35 to 55 with acute or convalescent COVID-19. Specimen: peripheral blood. CDR3: CASSSQAGQYF. CDR3 in DNA: TGTGCCAGCAGTTCTCAGGCAGGCCAGTACTTC.